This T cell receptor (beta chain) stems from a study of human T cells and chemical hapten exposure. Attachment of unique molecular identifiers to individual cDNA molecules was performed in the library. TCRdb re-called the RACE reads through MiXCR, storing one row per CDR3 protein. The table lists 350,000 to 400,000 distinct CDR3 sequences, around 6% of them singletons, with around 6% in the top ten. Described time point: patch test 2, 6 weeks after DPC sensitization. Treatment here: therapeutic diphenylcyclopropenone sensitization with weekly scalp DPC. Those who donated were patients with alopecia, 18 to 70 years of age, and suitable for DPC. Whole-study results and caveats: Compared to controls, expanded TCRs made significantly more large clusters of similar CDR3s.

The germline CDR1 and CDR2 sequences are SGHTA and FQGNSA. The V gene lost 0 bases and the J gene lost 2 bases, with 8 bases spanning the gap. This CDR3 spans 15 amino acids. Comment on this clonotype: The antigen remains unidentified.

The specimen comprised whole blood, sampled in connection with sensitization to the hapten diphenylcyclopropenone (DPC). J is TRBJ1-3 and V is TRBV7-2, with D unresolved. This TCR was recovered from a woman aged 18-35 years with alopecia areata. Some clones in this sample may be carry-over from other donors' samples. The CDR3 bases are TGTGCCAGCAGCTTAGCGGAGGTGCCTGGAAACACCATATATTTT. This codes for CASSLAEVPGNTIYF.